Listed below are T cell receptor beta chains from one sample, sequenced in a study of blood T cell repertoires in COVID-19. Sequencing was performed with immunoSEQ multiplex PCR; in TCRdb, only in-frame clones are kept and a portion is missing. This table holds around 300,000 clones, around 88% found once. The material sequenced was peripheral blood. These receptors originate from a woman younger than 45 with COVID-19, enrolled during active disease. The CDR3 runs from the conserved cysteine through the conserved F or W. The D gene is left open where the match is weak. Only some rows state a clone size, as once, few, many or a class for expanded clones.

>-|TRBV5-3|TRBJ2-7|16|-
CARSFLSRGSSYEQYF
TGTGCCAGAAGCTTTCTTTCAAGGGGGAGCTCCTACGAGCAGTACTTC
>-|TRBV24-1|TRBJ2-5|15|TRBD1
CATSDAGTDQETQYF
TGTGCCACCAGTGATGCCGGGACAGACCAAGAGACCCAGTACTTC
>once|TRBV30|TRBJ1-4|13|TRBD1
CAWTPGGNEKLFF
TGTGCCTGGACCCCAGGGGGCAACGAAAAACTGTTTTTT
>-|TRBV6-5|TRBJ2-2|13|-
CASSYLPGGELFF
TGTGCCAGCAGTTATCTCCCGGGAGGGGAGCTGTTTTTT
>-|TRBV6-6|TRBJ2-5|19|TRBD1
CASSPQRDWTGMMKETQYF
TGTGCCAGCAGTCCTCAAAGAGATTGGACAGGGATGATGAAAGAGACCCAGTACTTC
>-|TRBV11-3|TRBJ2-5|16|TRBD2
CASSSRLAGGKETQYF
TGTGCCAGCAGCAGCCGGTTAGCGGGGGGGAAAGAGACCCAGTACTTC
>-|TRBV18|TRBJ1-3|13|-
CASSADSGNTIYF
TGTGCCAGCTCAGCAGACTCTGGAAACACCATATATTTT
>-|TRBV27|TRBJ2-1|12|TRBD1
CASQQGSREQFF
TGTGCCAGCCAACAGGGGTCCAGGGAGCAGTTCTTC
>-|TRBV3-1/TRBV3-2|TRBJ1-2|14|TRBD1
CASSMGQGAGGYTF
TGTGCCAGCAGCATGGGACAGGGGGCTGGTGGCTACACCTTC
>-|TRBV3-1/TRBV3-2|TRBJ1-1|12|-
CASSPGNTEAFF
TGTGCCAGCAGCCCGGGGAACACTGAAGCTTTCTTT
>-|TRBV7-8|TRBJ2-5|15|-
CASSLGQAHGRTQYF
TGTGCCAGCAGCTTAGGACAGGCCCATGGTAGGACCCAGTACTTC
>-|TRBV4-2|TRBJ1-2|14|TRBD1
CASSRSRDRYGYTF
TGTGCCAGCAGCCGGAGCCGGGACAGATATGGCTACACCTTC
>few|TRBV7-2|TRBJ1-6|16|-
CASSPRQSSYNSPLHF
TGTGCCAGCAGCCCCAGACAGAGCTCCTATAATTCACCCCTCCACTTT
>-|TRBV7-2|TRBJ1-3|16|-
CASSLGPAGFGNTIYF
TGTGCCAGCAGCTTGGGGCCAGCGGGCTTTGGAAACACCATATATTTT
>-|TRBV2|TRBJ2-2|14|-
CASTGIANTGELFF
TGTGCCAGCACAGGGATCGCGAACACCGGGGAGCTGTTTTTT
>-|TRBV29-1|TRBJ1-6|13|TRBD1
CSVGWTGNSPLHF
TGCAGCGTTGGGTGGACAGGCAATTCACCCCTCCACTTT
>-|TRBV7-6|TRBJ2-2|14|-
CASSLAGDTGELFF
TGTGCCAGCAGCTTAGCCGGGGACACCGGGGAGCTGTTTTTT
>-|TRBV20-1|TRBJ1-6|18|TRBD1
CSASGLGQGFSYNSPLHF
TGCAGTGCTAGTGGACTAGGACAGGGGTTCTCCTATAATTCACCCCTCCACTTT
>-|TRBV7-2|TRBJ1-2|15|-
CASSVRVQAIYGYTF
TGTGCCAGCAGCGTCAGGGTCCAGGCGATCTATGGCTACACCTTC
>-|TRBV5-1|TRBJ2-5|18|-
CASSIPSGGGVSRETQYF
TGCGCCAGCAGTATCCCCTCGGGTGGCGGGGTCTCTCGAGAGACCCAGTACTTC
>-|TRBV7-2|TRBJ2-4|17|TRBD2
CASSPPVRGARGGIQYF
TGTGCCAGCAGCCCTCCGGTGCGGGGGGCCCGCGGGGGCATTCAGTACTTC
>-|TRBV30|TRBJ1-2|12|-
CAWSWRGQGYTF
TGTGCCTGGAGTTGGCGGGGGCAAGGCTACACCTTC
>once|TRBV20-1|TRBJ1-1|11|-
CRGGRNTEAFF
TGCAGGGGAGGGAGGAACACTGAAGCTTTCTTT
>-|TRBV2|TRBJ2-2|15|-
CASMGGFARTGELFF
TGTGCCAGCATGGGGGGATTTGCGCGCACCGGGGAGCTGTTTTTT
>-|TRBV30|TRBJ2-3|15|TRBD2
CAWSGLAGITDTQYF
TGTGCCTGGAGTGGGCTAGCGGGAATCACAGATACGCAGTATTTT
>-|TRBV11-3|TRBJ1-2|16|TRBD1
CASSPRETGYYYGYTF
TGTGCCAGCAGCCCCCGGGAGACAGGGTACTACTATGGCTACACCTTC
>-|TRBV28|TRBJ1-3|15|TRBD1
CASSLQGFSGNTIYF
TGTGCCAGCAGCCTACAGGGGTTCTCTGGAAACACCATATATTTT
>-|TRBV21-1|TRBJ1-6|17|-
CASRWRKGATSNSPLHF
TGTGCCAGCAGGTGGAGAAAGGGGGCAACCAGTAATTCACCCCTCCACTTT
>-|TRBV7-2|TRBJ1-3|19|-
CASSLETLAGTYSGNTIYF
TGTGCCAGCAGCTTAGAGACACTGGCAGGCACGTACTCTGGAAACACCATATATTTT
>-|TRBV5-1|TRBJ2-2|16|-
CASSLMRQGNTGELFF
TGCGCCAGCAGCTTGATGCGCCAGGGGAACACCGGGGAGCTGTTTTTT
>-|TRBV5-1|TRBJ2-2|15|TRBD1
CASSSRQGSTGELFF
TGCGCCAGCAGCTCGAGACAGGGAAGCACCGGGGAGCTGTTTTTT
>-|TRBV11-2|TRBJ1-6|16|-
CASSLTMTGGNSPLHF
TGTGCCAGCAGCTTAACTATGACGGGGGGGAATTCACCCCTCCACTTT
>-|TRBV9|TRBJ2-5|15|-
CASSASPTPGETQYF
TGTGCCAGCAGCGCCTCGCCGACTCCGGGGGAGACCCAGTACTTC
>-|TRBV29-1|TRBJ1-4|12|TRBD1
CSGKGANEKLFF
TGCAGCGGGAAGGGGGCCAATGAAAAACTGTTTTTT
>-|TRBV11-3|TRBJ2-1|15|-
CASSLGGVRDNEQFF
TGTGCCAGCAGCTTAGGCGGGGTGCGGGACAATGAGCAGTTCTTC
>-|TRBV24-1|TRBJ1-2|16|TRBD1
CATSDARQGGNYGYTF
TGTGCCACCAGTGATGCCCGACAGGGTGGTAACTATGGCTACACCTTC
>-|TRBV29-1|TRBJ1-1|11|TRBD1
CSVRTGTEAFF
TGCAGCGTCCGGACAGGGACTGAAGCTTTCTTT
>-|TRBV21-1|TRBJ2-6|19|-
CASSKARRRRLSGANVLTF
TGTGCCAGCAGCAAAGCGAGGAGACGTAGGCTCTCTGGGGCCAACGTCCTGACTTTC
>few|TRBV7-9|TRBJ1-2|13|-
CASSPSGLHGYTF
TGTGCCAGCAGCCCATCGGGACTCCATGGCTACACCTTC
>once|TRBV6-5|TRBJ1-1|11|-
CASRSNTEAFF
TGTGCCAGCCGGAGCAACACTGAAGCTTTCTTT
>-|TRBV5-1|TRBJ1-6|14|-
CASSSGGGNSPLHF
TGCGCCAGCAGCAGTGGGGGGGGCAATTCACCCCTCCACTTT
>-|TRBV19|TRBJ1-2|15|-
CASGDYRELNYGYTF
TGTGCCAGTGGAGATTACAGGGAACTCAACTATGGCTACACCTTC